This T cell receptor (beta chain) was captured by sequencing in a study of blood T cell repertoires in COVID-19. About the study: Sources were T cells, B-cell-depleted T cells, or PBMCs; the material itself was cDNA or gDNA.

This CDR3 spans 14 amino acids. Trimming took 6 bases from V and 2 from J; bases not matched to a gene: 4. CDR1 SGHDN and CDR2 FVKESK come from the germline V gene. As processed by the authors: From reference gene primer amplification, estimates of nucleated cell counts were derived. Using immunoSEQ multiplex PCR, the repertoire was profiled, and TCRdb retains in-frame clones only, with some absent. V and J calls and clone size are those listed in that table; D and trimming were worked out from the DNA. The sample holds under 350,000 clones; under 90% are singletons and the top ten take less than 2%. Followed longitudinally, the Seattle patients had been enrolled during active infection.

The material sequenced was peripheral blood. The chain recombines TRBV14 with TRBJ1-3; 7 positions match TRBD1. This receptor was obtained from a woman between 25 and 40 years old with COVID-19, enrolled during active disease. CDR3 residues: CASSHRGTGNTIYF. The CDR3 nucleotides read TGTGCCAGCAGTCACAGGGGAACTGGAAACACCATATATTTT.